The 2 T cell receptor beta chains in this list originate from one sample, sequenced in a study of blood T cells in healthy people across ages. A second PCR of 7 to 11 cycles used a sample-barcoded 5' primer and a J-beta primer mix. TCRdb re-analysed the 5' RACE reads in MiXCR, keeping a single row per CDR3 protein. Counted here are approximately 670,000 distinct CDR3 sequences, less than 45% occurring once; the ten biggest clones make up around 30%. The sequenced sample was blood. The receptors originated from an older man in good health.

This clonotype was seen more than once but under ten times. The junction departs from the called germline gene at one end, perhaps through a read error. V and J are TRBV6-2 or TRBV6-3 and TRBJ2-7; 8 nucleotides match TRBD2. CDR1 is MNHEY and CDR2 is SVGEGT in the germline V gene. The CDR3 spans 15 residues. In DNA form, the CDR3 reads TGTGCCAGCAGCCCCCGGGGGGGGACATCCTCCGAGCAGTACTTC. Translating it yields CASSPRGGTSSEQYF.

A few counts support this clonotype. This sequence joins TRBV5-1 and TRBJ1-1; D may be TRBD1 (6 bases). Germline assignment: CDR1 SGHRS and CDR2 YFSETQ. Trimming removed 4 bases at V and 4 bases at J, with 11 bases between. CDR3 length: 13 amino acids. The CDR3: CASSPYRATEAFF. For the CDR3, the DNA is TGCGCCAGCAGCCCGTACAGGGCCACTGAAGCTTTCTTT. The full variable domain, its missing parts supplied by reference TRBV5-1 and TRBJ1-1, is KAGVTQTPRYLIKTRGQQVTLSCSPISGHRSVSWYQQTPGQGLQFLFEYFSETQRNKGNFPGRFSGRQFSNSRSEMNVSTLELGDSALYLCASSPYRATEAFFGQGTRLTVV.